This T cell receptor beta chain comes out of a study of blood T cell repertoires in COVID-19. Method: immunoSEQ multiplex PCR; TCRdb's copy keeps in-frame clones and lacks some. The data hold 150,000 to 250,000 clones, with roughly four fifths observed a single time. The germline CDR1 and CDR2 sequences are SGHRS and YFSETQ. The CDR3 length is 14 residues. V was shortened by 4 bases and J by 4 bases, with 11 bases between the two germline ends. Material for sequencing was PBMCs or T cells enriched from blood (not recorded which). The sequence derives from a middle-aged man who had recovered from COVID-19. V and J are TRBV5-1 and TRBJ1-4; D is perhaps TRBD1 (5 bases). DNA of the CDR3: TGCGCCAGCAGCGCGACAGCGTTTAATGAAAAACTGTTTTTT. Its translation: CASSATAFNEKLFF.